This is a list of T cell receptor beta chains from one sample in a study of shared clonotypes between healthy human individuals. Generated by immunoSEQ multiplex PCR, the TCRdb table keeps only in-frame clones and is missing some. This sample has around 2,000,000 clones, with less than 95% found just once. The sequencing sample was made of naive CD8+ T cells sorted from blood. The receptors were sampled from a man aged 18 to 35 in good health. Both conserved end residues are part of each CDR3. The order of the fields is clone size, J gene, D gene, V gene, CDR3 protein, CDR3 DNA. A D gene is named only where the DNA matches it firmly. Expanded clones get a size class; other rows say once, few or many, or leave the size out.

size: NA; J: TRBJ2-2; D: TRBD2; V: TRBV13; CDR3: CASSPGASGGSSGELFF; DNA: TGTGCCAGCAGCCCTGGGGCTAGCGGGGGGTCATCCGGGGAGCTGTTTTTT
size: once; J: TRBJ2-4; D: TRBD2; V: TRBV28; CDR3: CASKSGTSLMDIQYF; DNA: TGTGCCAGCAAAAGTGGGACTAGCCTCATGGACATTCAGTACTTC
size: NA; J: TRBJ1-6; D: NA; V: TRBV6-5; CDR3: CASSHSRSYNSPLHF; DNA: TGTGCCAGCAGTCACTCTAGGTCCTATAATTCACCCCTCCACTTT
size: NA; J: TRBJ1-1; D: NA; V: TRBV13; CDR3: CASSNRVTEAFF; DNA: TGTGCCAGCAGCAACAGGGTCACTGAAGCTTTCTTT
size: NA; J: TRBJ1-1; D: NA; V: TRBV14; CDR3: CASSPDSLNTEAFF; DNA: TGTGCCAGCAGCCCGGACAGCCTGAACACTGAAGCTTTCTTT
size: NA; J: TRBJ2-7; D: NA; V: TRBV30; CDR3: CAWSVRGESYEQYF; DNA: TGTGCCTGGAGTGTAAGGGGGGAATCCTACGAGCAGTACTTC
size: NA; J: TRBJ1-4; D: TRBD1; V: TRBV27; CDR3: CASTTTGVDRPENEKLFF; DNA: TGTGCCAGCACCACGACGGGGGTGGACAGGCCGGAAAATGAAAAACTGTTTTTT
size: NA; J: TRBJ2-5; D: TRBD1; V: TRBV2; CDR3: CATMAQGASETQYF; DNA: TGTGCCACTATGGCTCAGGGGGCATCGGAGACCCAGTACTTC
size: once; J: TRBJ2-5; D: TRBD2; V: TRBV6-5; CDR3: CASSPTSGGTETQYF; DNA: TGTGCCAGCAGCCCAACTAGCGGGGGTACGGAGACCCAGTACTTC
size: NA; J: TRBJ2-7; D: NA; V: TRBV11-2; CDR3: CASSLVGDYEQYF; DNA: TGTGCCAGCAGCTTAGTGGGGGATTACGAGCAGTACTTC
size: NA; J: TRBJ2-7; D: NA; V: TRBV6-5; CDR3: CASSPLGAAYEQYF; DNA: TGTGCCAGCAGTCCACTGGGGGCAGCCTACGAGCAGTACTTC
size: NA; J: TRBJ2-7; D: NA; V: TRBV4-1; CDR3: CASSQVGNSYEQYF; DNA: TGCGCCAGCAGCCAAGTTGGGAACTCCTACGAGCAGTACTTC
size: once; J: TRBJ1-5; D: TRBD1; V: TRBV19; CDR3: CASRNGDSSGQPQHF; DNA: TGTGCCAGTAGAAACGGGGACAGCTCGGGTCAGCCCCAGCATTTT
size: NA; J: TRBJ2-7; D: TRBD1; V: TRBV5-6; CDR3: CASSPGQGGYEQYF; DNA: TGTGCCAGCAGCCCCGGACAGGGTGGATACGAGCAGTACTTC
size: NA; J: TRBJ2-7; D: NA; V: TRBV7-8; CDR3: CASSLDYTGEQYF; DNA: TGTGCCAGCAGCCTGGACTACACGGGTGAGCAGTACTTC
size: NA; J: TRBJ2-1; D: TRBD2; V: TRBV19; CDR3: CASSTGLAGGESYNEQFF; DNA: TGTGCCAGTAGTACGGGACTAGCGGGAGGGGAATCCTACAATGAGCAGTTCTTC
size: once; J: TRBJ1-6; D: NA; V: TRBV10-2; CDR3: CASRELDTLYNSPLHF; DNA: TGCGCCAGCAGGGAACTGGACACCCTCTATAATTCACCCCTCCACTTT
size: once; J: TRBJ2-5; D: NA; V: TRBV6-6; CDR3: CASNALLNSETQYF; DNA: TGTGCCAGCAACGCCCTCCTGAATTCGGAGACCCAGTACTTC
size: NA; J: TRBJ1-2; D: NA; V: TRBV15; CDR3: CATSRVGSVLYGYTF; DNA: TGTGCCACCAGCAGAGTGGGGTCAGTCCTCTATGGCTACACCTTC
size: NA; J: TRBJ2-3; D: NA; V: TRBV7-6; CDR3: CASSLFGGTDTQYF; DNA: TGTGCCAGCAGCTTATTCGGGGGCACAGATACGCAGTATTTT
size: NA; J: TRBJ2-3; D: NA; V: TRBV11-2; CDR3: CASSSDGLQDTQYF; DNA: TGTGCCAGCAGCTCAGACGGGCTTCAGGATACGCAGTATTTT
size: NA; J: TRBJ2-7; D: TRBD1; V: TRBV5-6; CDR3: CASSLGTGALSEQYF; DNA: TGTGCCAGCAGCTTGGGGACAGGGGCTCTCTCCGAGCAGTACTTC
size: once; J: TRBJ1-2; D: NA; V: TRBV5-6; CDR3: CASSFGRLVNYGYTF; DNA: TGTGCCAGCAGCTTCGGACGGTTGGTTAACTATGGCTACACCTTC
size: once; J: TRBJ1-2; D: NA; V: TRBV4-3; CDR3: CASSQDGNYGYTF; DNA: TGCGCCAGCAGCCAAGACGGCAACTATGGCTACACCTTC
size: few; J: TRBJ2-3; D: TRBD1; V: TRBV5-6; CDR3: CASSWDRVADTQYF; DNA: TGTGCCAGCAGCTGGGACAGGGTGGCAGATACGCAGTATTTT
size: NA; J: TRBJ2-3; D: TRBD2; V: TRBV9; CDR3: CASSVSGSTTDTQYF; DNA: TGTGCCAGCAGCGTCAGCGGGAGTACTACAGATACGCAGTATTTT
size: NA; J: TRBJ1-3; D: NA; V: TRBV5-6; CDR3: CASRISSGNTIYF; DNA: TGTGCCAGCAGAATTTCCTCTGGAAACACCATATATTTT
size: NA; J: TRBJ2-4; D: NA; V: TRBV30; CDR3: CAWSATGGNIQYF; DNA: TGTGCCTGGAGTGCTACTGGGGGAAACATTCAGTACTTC
size: once; J: TRBJ1-3; D: NA; V: TRBV7-2; CDR3: CASSPEGVSGNTIYF; DNA: TGTGCCAGCAGCCCGGAGGGAGTCTCTGGAAACACCATATATTTT
size: NA; J: TRBJ1-6; D: NA; V: TRBV9; CDR3: CASSASQSVGRWDNSPLHF; DNA: TGTGCCAGCAGCGCATCCCAGTCAGTGGGGAGATGGGATAATTCACCCCTCCACTTT
size: NA; J: TRBJ1-4; D: NA; V: TRBV11-2; CDR3: CASRFNEKLFF; DNA: TGTGCCAGCAGGTTTAATGAAAAACTGTTTTTT
size: NA; J: TRBJ1-1; D: NA; V: TRBV6-5; CDR3: CASSPPGTEAFF; DNA: TGTGCCAGCAGCCCGCCGGGCACTGAAGCTTTCTTT
size: NA; J: TRBJ2-1; D: NA; V: TRBV9; CDR3: CASSVADNEQFF; DNA: TGTGCCAGCAGCGTGGCCGACAATGAGCAGTTCTTC
size: NA; J: TRBJ2-7; D: TRBD1; V: TRBV5-6; CDR3: CASSQSTGTESYEQYF; DNA: TGTGCCAGCTCACAATCTACGGGGACAGAATCCTACGAGCAGTACTTC
size: NA; J: TRBJ2-3; D: TRBD2; V: TRBV5-4; CDR3: CASSLGGSGTSSTDTQYF; DNA: TGTGCCAGCAGCTTGGGGGGTAGCGGGACTTCTAGCACAGATACGCAGTATTTT
size: NA; J: TRBJ2-7; D: TRBD2; V: TRBV28; CDR3: CASSTGLGEYEQYF; DNA: TGTGCCAGCAGTACGGGACTAGGGGAGTACGAGCAGTACTTC
size: NA; J: TRBJ1-4; D: NA; V: TRBV11-2; CDR3: CASSLDGEGVEEKLFF; DNA: TGTGCCAGCAGCTTAGATGGAGAAGGGGTTGAGGAAAAACTGTTTTTT
size: NA; J: TRBJ2-5; D: TRBD2; V: TRBV7-9; CDR3: CASSWGLAGVETQYF; DNA: TGTGCCAGCAGCTGGGGACTAGCGGGAGTTGAGACCCAGTACTTC
size: NA; J: TRBJ2-5; D: TRBD2; V: TRBV7-9; CDR3: CASSHPTSGGQETQYF; DNA: TGTGCCAGCAGCCATCCAACTAGCGGGGGGCAAGAGACCCAGTACTTC
size: NA; J: TRBJ1-2; D: NA; V: TRBV7-9; CDR3: CASSFGQEVGYTF; DNA: TGTGCCAGCAGCTTTGGTCAGGAGGTCGGCTACACCTTC
size: NA; J: TRBJ2-5; D: NA; V: TRBV5-1; CDR3: CASSFSGQTSETQYF; DNA: TGCGCCAGCAGCTTCTCGGGGCAAACGTCGGAGACCCAGTACTTC
size: NA; J: TRBJ1-1; D: NA; V: TRBV13; CDR3: CASSSRGVNTEAFF; DNA: TGTGCCAGCAGCTCACGAGGGGTGAACACTGAAGCTTTCTTT
size: NA; J: TRBJ2-7; D: NA; V: TRBV5-6; CDR3: CASRAGALYEQYF; DNA: TGTGCCAGCAGGGCGGGGGCCCTCTACGAGCAGTACTTC
size: once; J: TRBJ2-5; D: TRBD2; V: TRBV4-3; CDR3: CASSQDRLAGAVGAETQYF; DNA: TGCGCCAGCAGCCAAGATCGGCTAGCGGGAGCGGTAGGTGCAGAGACCCAGTACTTC